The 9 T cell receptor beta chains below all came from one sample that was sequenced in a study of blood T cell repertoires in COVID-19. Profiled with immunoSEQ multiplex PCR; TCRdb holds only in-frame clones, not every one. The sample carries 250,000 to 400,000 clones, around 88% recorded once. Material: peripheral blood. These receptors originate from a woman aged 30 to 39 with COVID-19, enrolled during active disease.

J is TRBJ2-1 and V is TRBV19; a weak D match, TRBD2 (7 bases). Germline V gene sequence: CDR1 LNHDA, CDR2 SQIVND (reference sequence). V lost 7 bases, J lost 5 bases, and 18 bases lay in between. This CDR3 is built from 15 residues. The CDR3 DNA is TGTGCCAGTACATCACCTGGGGGGGCAAACAATGAGCAGTTCTTC. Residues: CASTSPGGANNEQFF.

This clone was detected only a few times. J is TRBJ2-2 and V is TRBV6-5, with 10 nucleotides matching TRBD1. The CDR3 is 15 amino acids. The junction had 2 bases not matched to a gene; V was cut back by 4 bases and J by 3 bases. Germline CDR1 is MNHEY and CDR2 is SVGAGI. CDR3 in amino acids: CASSSGTGDTGELFF. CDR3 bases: TGTGCCAGCAGTTCTGGGACAGGGGACACCGGGGAGCTGTTTTTT.

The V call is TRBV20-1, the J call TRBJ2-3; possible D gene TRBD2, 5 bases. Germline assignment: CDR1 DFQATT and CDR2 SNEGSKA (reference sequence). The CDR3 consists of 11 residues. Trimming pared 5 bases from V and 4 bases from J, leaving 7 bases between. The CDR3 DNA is TGCAGTGCTCCCGGGGCAGATACGCAGTATTTT. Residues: CSAPGADTQYF.

The CDR3 sequence: CATSITRDIYGNTIYF. The CDR3 region has the DNA TGTGCCACCAGCATTACCCGGGACATATACGGAAACACCATATATTTT. The chain links TRBV15 to TRBJ1-3, with D tentatively TRBD1 (6 bases). CDR3 size: 16 residues. The germline V and J ends were trimmed by 4 bases and 4 bases, with 17 bases remaining between them. Germline loops: CDR1 LNHNV, CDR2 YYDKDF (reference sequence).

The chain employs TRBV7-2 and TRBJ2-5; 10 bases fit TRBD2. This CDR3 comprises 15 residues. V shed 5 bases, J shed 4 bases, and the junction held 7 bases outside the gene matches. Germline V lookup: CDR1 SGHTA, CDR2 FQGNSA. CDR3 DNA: TGTGCCAGCAGCCCCAGCGGGGGGGCGGTAGAGACCCAGTACTTC. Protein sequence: CASSPSGGAVETQYF.

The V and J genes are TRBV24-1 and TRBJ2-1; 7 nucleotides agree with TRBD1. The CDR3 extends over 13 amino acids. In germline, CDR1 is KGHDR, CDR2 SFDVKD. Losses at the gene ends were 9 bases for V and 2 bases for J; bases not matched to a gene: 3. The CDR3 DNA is TGTGCCACCGCAGGGGGACCCTACAATGAGCAGTTCTTC. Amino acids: CATAGGPYNEQFF.

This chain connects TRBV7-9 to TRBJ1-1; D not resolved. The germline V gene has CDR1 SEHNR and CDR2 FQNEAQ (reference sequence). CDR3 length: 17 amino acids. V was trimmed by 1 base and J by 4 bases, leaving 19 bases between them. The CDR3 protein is CASSLVVSWEVGTEAFF. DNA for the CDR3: TGTGCCAGCAGCTTAGTCGTATCTTGGGAGGTGGGCACTGAAGCTTTCTTT. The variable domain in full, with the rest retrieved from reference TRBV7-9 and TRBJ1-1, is DTGVSQNPRHKITKRGQNVTFRCDPISEHNRLYWYRQTLGQGPEFLTYFQNEAQLEKSRLLSDRFSAERPKGSFSTLEIQRTEQGDSAMYLCASSLVVSWEVGTEAFFGQGTRLTVV.

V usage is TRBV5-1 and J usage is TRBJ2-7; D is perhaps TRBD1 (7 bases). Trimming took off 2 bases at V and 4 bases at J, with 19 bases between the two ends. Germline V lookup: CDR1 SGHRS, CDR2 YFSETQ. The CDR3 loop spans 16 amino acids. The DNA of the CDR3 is TGCGCCAGCAGCTTATCCCCCGACAGGGCGGGGTACGAGCAGTACTTC. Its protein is CASSLSPDRAGYEQYF.

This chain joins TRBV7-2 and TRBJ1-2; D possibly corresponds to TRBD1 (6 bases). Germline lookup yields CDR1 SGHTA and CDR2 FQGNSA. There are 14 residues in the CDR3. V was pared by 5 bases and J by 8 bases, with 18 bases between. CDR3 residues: CASSLGPGARGYTF. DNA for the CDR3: TGTGCCAGCAGCCTAGGTCCAGGGGCGAGGGGCTACACCTTC.